The TCR beta chain described here comes from a study of human T cells and chemical hapten exposure. The wider study: Sensitization employed 2% DPC on approximately 2 cm by approximately 2 cm of upper inner arm skin.

The CDR3 sequence is 13 residues long. Trimming removed 6 bases from V and 3 bases from J, with 11 bases in between. TCRdb re-called the RACE reads through MiXCR, storing one row per CDR3 protein. The sample lists 60,000 to 65,000 distinct CDR3 sequences; more than 9.5% were seen once. The time point was: patch test 3, about 24 weeks after DPC sensitization. Sample treatment: therapeutic diphenylcyclopropenone sensitization with weekly scalp DPC. Total RNA came from unfractionated whole blood. This receptor was taken from a woman in her twenties or thirties with alopecia areata. Some clones in this sample may be carry-over from other donors' samples. The chain is built from TRBV12-3 or TRBV12-4 and TRBJ1-1; D might be TRBD1 (6 bases). The material was whole blood, obtained in connection with sensitization to the hapten diphenylcyclopropenone (DPC). CDR3 DNA sequence: TGTGCCAGCAGGCGTACAGGGCACACTGAAGCTTTCTTT. Translated, it gives CASRRTGHTEAFF.